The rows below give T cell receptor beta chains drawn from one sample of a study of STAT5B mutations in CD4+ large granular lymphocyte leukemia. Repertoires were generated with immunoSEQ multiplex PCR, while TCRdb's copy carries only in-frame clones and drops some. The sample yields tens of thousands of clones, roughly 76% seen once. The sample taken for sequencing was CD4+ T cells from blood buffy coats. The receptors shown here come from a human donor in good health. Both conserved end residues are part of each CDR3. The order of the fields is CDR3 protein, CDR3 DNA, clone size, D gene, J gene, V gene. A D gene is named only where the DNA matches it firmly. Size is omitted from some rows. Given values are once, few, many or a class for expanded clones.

CDR3 protein: CASSLGYEQYF; CDR3 DNA: TGCGCCAGCAGCTTGGGATACGAGCAGTACTTC; clone size: .; D gene: .; J gene: TRBJ2-7; V gene: TRBV5-1
CDR3 protein: CASSLSGSRLYEQYF; CDR3 DNA: TGTGCCAGCAGTTTATCGGGCAGCCGACTCTACGAGCAGTACTTC; clone size: few; D gene: .; J gene: TRBJ2-7; V gene: TRBV28
CDR3 protein: CASSPGSAYNEQFF; CDR3 DNA: TGTGCCAGCAGCCCAGGGTCGGCCTACAATGAGCAGTTCTTC; clone size: .; D gene: .; J gene: TRBJ2-1; V gene: TRBV7-3
CDR3 protein: CASKWDRGETQYF; CDR3 DNA: TGTGCCAGCAAATGGGACAGGGGAGAGACCCAGTACTTC; clone size: .; D gene: TRBD1; J gene: TRBJ2-5; V gene: TRBV2
CDR3 protein: CASSPLRDSSHYGYTF; CDR3 DNA: TGTGCCAGCTCACCACTCCGGGACAGCTCCCACTATGGCTACACCTTC; clone size: .; D gene: TRBD1; J gene: TRBJ1-2; V gene: TRBV18
CDR3 protein: CASSLDAAGGLMGIKQFF; CDR3 DNA: TGTGCCAGCAGCTTAGATGCGGCGGGAGGCCTTATGGGAATAAAGCAGTTCTTC; clone size: .; D gene: TRBD2; J gene: TRBJ2-1; V gene: TRBV11-3
CDR3 protein: CASSYWGRDQPQHF; CDR3 DNA: TGTGCCAGCAGTTATTGGGGTAGGGATCAGCCCCAGCATTTT; clone size: few; D gene: .; J gene: TRBJ1-5; V gene: TRBV6-5
CDR3 protein: CASSLAAGSSYNEQFF; CDR3 DNA: TGTGCCAGCAGCTTAGCGGCGGGGAGCTCCTACAATGAGCAGTTCTTC; clone size: .; D gene: .; J gene: TRBJ2-1; V gene: TRBV7-2
CDR3 protein: CASSLGEGAPLHF; CDR3 DNA: TGCGCCAGCAGCTTGGGGGAGGGAGCCCCCCTCCACTTT; clone size: few; D gene: .; J gene: TRBJ1-6; V gene: TRBV5-1
CDR3 protein: CASSLVAETLLYNEQFF; CDR3 DNA: TGCGCCAGCAGCTTGGTCGCAGAAACCCTCCTTTACAATGAGCAGTTCTTC; clone size: .; D gene: .; J gene: TRBJ2-1; V gene: TRBV5-1
CDR3 protein: CASRSGGAYEQYF; CDR3 DNA: TGTGCCAGCAGGAGCGGGGGGGCCTACGAGCAGTACTTC; clone size: .; D gene: TRBD2; J gene: TRBJ2-7; V gene: TRBV28
CDR3 protein: CAWSSGTSGKETQYF; CDR3 DNA: TGTGCCTGGAGTTCCGGGACTAGCGGGAAAGAGACCCAGTACTTC; clone size: .; D gene: TRBD2; J gene: TRBJ2-5; V gene: TRBV30
CDR3 protein: CASSEGGYQPQHF; CDR3 DNA: TGTGCCAGCAGTGAAGGGGGATATCAGCCCCAGCATTTT; clone size: .; D gene: .; J gene: TRBJ1-5; V gene: TRBV2
CDR3 protein: CASSDLRTGELFF; CDR3 DNA: TGTGCCAGCAGTGACCTTAGGACAGGGGAGCTGTTTTTT; clone size: .; D gene: .; J gene: TRBJ2-2; V gene: TRBV25-1
CDR3 protein: CASSLEEGTYEQYF; CDR3 DNA: TGTGCCAGCAGCTTAGAGGAGGGTACATACGAGCAGTACTTC; clone size: .; D gene: .; J gene: TRBJ2-7; V gene: TRBV7-2
CDR3 protein: CASSPSGWGNEKLFF; CDR3 DNA: TGTGCCAGCAGCCCATCAGGGTGGGGTAATGAAAAACTGTTTTTT; clone size: .; D gene: .; J gene: TRBJ1-4; V gene: TRBV11-2
CDR3 protein: CASTLDRGVDTQYF; CDR3 DNA: TGTGCCAGCACCCTGGACAGGGGCGTTGATACGCAGTATTTT; clone size: .; D gene: TRBD1; J gene: TRBJ2-3; V gene: TRBV2
CDR3 protein: CASSIEGIGAGRSGNTIYF; CDR3 DNA: TGTGCCAGCAGCATAGAGGGGATTGGTGCAGGGCGCTCTGGAAACACCATATATTTT; clone size: .; D gene: .; J gene: TRBJ1-3; V gene: TRBV7-8
CDR3 protein: CAWRGGQGTYEQYF; CDR3 DNA: TGTGCCTGGAGGGGAGGACAGGGCACCTACGAGCAGTACTTC; clone size: .; D gene: TRBD1; J gene: TRBJ2-7; V gene: TRBV30
CDR3 protein: CASSLLRGGGSEKLFF; CDR3 DNA: TGTGCCAGCAGCCTCCTCAGGGGTGGCGGAAGTGAAAAACTGTTTTTT; clone size: .; D gene: .; J gene: TRBJ1-4; V gene: TRBV7-2
CDR3 protein: CASSKSGQGNGELFF; CDR3 DNA: TGTGCCAGTTCTAAATCGGGACAGGGGAACGGGGAGCTGTTTTTT; clone size: .; D gene: TRBD1; J gene: TRBJ2-2; V gene: TRBV19
CDR3 protein: CASSGRLAGEETQYF; CDR3 DNA: TGTGCCAGCAGCGGACGACTAGCGGGAGAAGAGACCCAGTACTTC; clone size: .; D gene: TRBD2; J gene: TRBJ2-5; V gene: TRBV9
CDR3 protein: CASSSRQGGGYTF; CDR3 DNA: TGTGCCAGCAGCAGTAGACAGGGCGGTGGCTACACCTTC; clone size: few; D gene: TRBD1; J gene: TRBJ1-2; V gene: TRBV7-2
CDR3 protein: CASRPSLADTEAFF; CDR3 DNA: TGTGCCAGCAGGCCCAGCCTGGCCGACACTGAAGCTTTCTTT; clone size: .; D gene: .; J gene: TRBJ1-1; V gene: TRBV5-5
CDR3 protein: CASSDWQRGQGEAFF; CDR3 DNA: TGTGCCAGCAGTGATTGGCAGAGGGGGCAAGGTGAAGCTTTCTTT; clone size: .; D gene: TRBD1; J gene: TRBJ1-1; V gene: TRBV25-1
CDR3 protein: CSVDQDPNYGYTF; CDR3 DNA: TGCAGCGTTGACCAGGACCCTAACTATGGCTACACCTTC; clone size: few; D gene: .; J gene: TRBJ1-2; V gene: TRBV29-1
CDR3 protein: CSAPPGTDNNEQFF; CDR3 DNA: TGCAGCGCTCCCCCCGGGACAGACAACAATGAGCAGTTCTTC; clone size: once; D gene: TRBD1; J gene: TRBJ2-1; V gene: TRBV29-1
CDR3 protein: CAWSLSRPYEQYF; CDR3 DNA: TGTGCCTGGTCCCTGAGCAGGCCCTACGAGCAGTACTTC; clone size: .; D gene: .; J gene: TRBJ2-7; V gene: TRBV30
CDR3 protein: CASSLVVTSGYNEQFF; CDR3 DNA: TGTGCCAGCAGCTTAGTAGTGACTAGCGGGTACAATGAGCAGTTCTTC; clone size: .; D gene: TRBD2; J gene: TRBJ2-1; V gene: TRBV11-3
CDR3 protein: CASSSYEQYF; CDR3 DNA: TGTGCCAGCAGTAGTTACGAGCAGTACTTC; clone size: .; D gene: .; J gene: TRBJ2-7; V gene: TRBV2
CDR3 protein: CASSLTGQAGYEQYF; CDR3 DNA: TGTGCCAGCAGCCTCACGGGACAGGCAGGCTACGAGCAGTACTTC; clone size: once; D gene: TRBD1; J gene: TRBJ2-7; V gene: TRBV7-2
CDR3 protein: CASSWRSSYNEQFF; CDR3 DNA: TGTGCCAGCAGCTGGAGGAGCTCCTACAATGAGCAGTTCTTC; clone size: .; D gene: .; J gene: TRBJ2-1; V gene: TRBV5-4
CDR3 protein: CASSGVGGGLAGELFF; CDR3 DNA: TGTGCCAGCAGCGGGGTGGGAGGGGGCCTGGCCGGGGAGCTGTTTTTT; clone size: .; D gene: .; J gene: TRBJ2-2; V gene: TRBV11-2
CDR3 protein: CASSLVLAGGTDTQYF; CDR3 DNA: TGTGCCAGCAGCTTAGTCCTAGCGGGGGGCACAGATACGCAGTATTTT; clone size: .; D gene: TRBD2; J gene: TRBJ2-3; V gene: TRBV7-9
CDR3 protein: CASSATSGSTAYNEQFF; CDR3 DNA: TGTGCCAGCAGCGCGACTAGCGGGAGTACGGCCTACAATGAGCAGTTCTTC; clone size: .; D gene: TRBD2; J gene: TRBJ2-1; V gene: TRBV9
CDR3 protein: CASSAFYDPGRNEQFF; CDR3 DNA: TGCGCCAGCAGTGCCTTCTATGATCCGGGGAGGAATGAGCAGTTCTTC; clone size: .; D gene: .; J gene: TRBJ2-1; V gene: TRBV10-2
CDR3 protein: CASSLMSSSYEQYF; CDR3 DNA: TGTGCCAGCAGCTTAATGTCGAGCTCCTACGAGCAGTACTTC; clone size: few; D gene: .; J gene: TRBJ2-7; V gene: TRBV7-9
CDR3 protein: CASSPVAREAFF; CDR3 DNA: TGTGCCAGCAGCCCTGTGGCCCGAGAAGCTTTCTTT; clone size: .; D gene: .; J gene: TRBJ1-1; V gene: TRBV13
CDR3 protein: CASSPLRAAGGEQFF; CDR3 DNA: TGTGCCAGCAGCCCCTTAAGGGCGGCCGGGGGTGAGCAGTTCTTC; clone size: .; D gene: .; J gene: TRBJ2-1; V gene: TRBV16
CDR3 protein: CASSPRGRDEKLFF; CDR3 DNA: TGTGCCAGCAGCCCCAGGGGGCGGGATGAAAAACTGTTTTTT; clone size: .; D gene: TRBD1; J gene: TRBJ1-4; V gene: TRBV5-4
CDR3 protein: CASSGGNLNEQYF; CDR3 DNA: TGTGCCAGCAGTGGGGGCAATCTCAACGAGCAGTACTTC; clone size: .; D gene: .; J gene: TRBJ2-7; V gene: TRBV2
CDR3 protein: CASSPVSSYEQYF; CDR3 DNA: TGCGCCAGCAGCCCCGTTAGCTCCTACGAGCAGTACTTC; clone size: few; D gene: .; J gene: TRBJ2-7; V gene: TRBV5-1
CDR3 protein: CASSTPTGTSGRRTDTQYF; CDR3 DNA: TGTGCCAGCAGCACCCCCACCGGGACTAGCGGGAGGAGGACAGATACGCAGTATTTT; clone size: .; D gene: TRBD2; J gene: TRBJ2-3; V gene: TRBV14
CDR3 protein: CASSPRTSGGTDTQYF; CDR3 DNA: TGTGCCAGCAGCCCTAGGACTAGCGGGGGCACAGATACGCAGTATTTT; clone size: few; D gene: TRBD2; J gene: TRBJ2-3; V gene: TRBV9
CDR3 protein: CASSLGLAGVASTDTQYF; CDR3 DNA: TGTGCCAGCAGTTTGGGACTAGCGGGAGTAGCTAGCACAGATACGCAGTATTTT; clone size: once; D gene: TRBD2; J gene: TRBJ2-3; V gene: TRBV27
CDR3 protein: CASSLTTYRAGELFF; CDR3 DNA: TGTGCCAGCAGCTTAACGACCTACAGGGCCGGGGAGCTGTTTTTT; clone size: .; D gene: .; J gene: TRBJ2-2; V gene: TRBV7-6
CDR3 protein: CSASSPYEQYF; CDR3 DNA: TGCAGTGCTAGTAGCCCCTACGAGCAGTACTTC; clone size: .; D gene: .; J gene: TRBJ2-7; V gene: TRBV20-1
CDR3 protein: CASSDLGGNTEAFF; CDR3 DNA: TGTGCCAGCAGTGATCTGGGGGGGAACACTGAAGCTTTCTTT; clone size: few; D gene: .; J gene: TRBJ1-1; V gene: TRBV2
CDR3 protein: CASNPTGKGQETQYF; CDR3 DNA: TGTGCCAGCAATCCGACAGGGAAGGGGCAAGAGACCCAGTACTTC; clone size: .; D gene: TRBD1; J gene: TRBJ2-5; V gene: TRBV2
CDR3 protein: CASSPPAGYGYTF; CDR3 DNA: TGTGCCAGCAGTCCACCCGCGGGTTATGGCTACACCTTC; clone size: .; D gene: .; J gene: TRBJ1-2; V gene: TRBV28